This T cell receptor (beta chain) is drawn from a study of beta chain features in type 1 diabetes. The wider study: When patients were set against healthy donors, age, gender and cell yields were similar.

Sequencing targeted expressed TCRB transcripts, as all isolated RNA had been reverse transcribed. This table comes from immunoSEQ multiplex PCR, and its TCRdb copy is limited to in-frame clones, with some not included. The sample contains 250,000 to 350,000 clones, 11% to 15% of which appear only once. CD45RO/CCR7/CD25/CD127/CD95/CD27 sorting isolated CD4+ naive, central memory, regulatory and stem cell-like memory cells. V lost 1 base and J 1 base, leaving 13 bases between the germline ends. The CDR3 is 16 amino acids. Per the germline V gene, CDR1 is LNHDA and CDR2 is SQIVND (reference sequence). The sequencing sample was made of central memory CD4+ T cells from blood. The sequence was collected from a man aged 25-45 years in good health. This chain uses TRBV19 with TRBJ1-1, with a weak D call TRBD1 (5 bases). CDR3 nucleotides: TGTGCCAGTAGTATAGGACGGGACGTCGGGAACACTGAAGCTTTCTTT. The encoded protein is CASSIGRDVGNTEAFF. Full variable domain (remainder filled in from reference TRBV19 and TRBJ1-1): DGGITQSPKYLFRKEGQNVTLSCEQNLNHDAMYWYRQDPGQGLRLIYYSQIVNDFQKGDIAEGYSVSREKKESFPLTVTSAQKNPTAFYLCASSIGRDVGNTEAFFGQGTRLTVV.